This T cell receptor beta chain was found in a study of regulatory T cells in long-lasting Graves disease. Time point defined: newly diagnosed GD, antithyroid drugs for less than 3 months. From PBMCs, RNA was extracted and then used to make the TCR library. On this clonotype: What it binds is not known.

J gave up 8 bases and V 1 base, and 7 bases lay outside the gene matches. This CDR3 has 14 residues. Per germline, CDR1 SGHAT and CDR2 FQDESV (reference sequence). Library construction for TCR beta used iRepertoire HTBI primers and Arm-PCR of CDR3 regions. TCRdb re-derived calls from the multiplex PCR reads in MiXCR, one entry per CDR3 protein. The data show approximately 540,000 distinct CDR3 sequences, with 9.5% to 15% seen just once and around 10% held by the top ten. Study-wide results and caveats: Limited sample numbers may have lowered accuracy.

These data were likewise used in another study, on T cells in Graves' hyperthyroidism and ophthalmopathy. From that study: The HTBI primer set was used in a first-round RT-PCR of the TCR CDR3. Among thyroid clonotypes expanded above 0.001, most also appeared in blood.

This chain links TRBV11-1 with TRBJ2-5; 7 bases are a match to TRBD2. This sequence originates from a woman aged 25 to 39 with Graves disease. The specimen was peripheral blood mononuclear cells (PBMCs), collected at new diagnosis, from a patient treated with antithyroid drugs. CDR3 sequence (DNA): TGTGCCAGCAGCTTAGGTCGGGAGGTGGAAACCCAGTACTTC. This gives the protein CASSLGREVETQYF.